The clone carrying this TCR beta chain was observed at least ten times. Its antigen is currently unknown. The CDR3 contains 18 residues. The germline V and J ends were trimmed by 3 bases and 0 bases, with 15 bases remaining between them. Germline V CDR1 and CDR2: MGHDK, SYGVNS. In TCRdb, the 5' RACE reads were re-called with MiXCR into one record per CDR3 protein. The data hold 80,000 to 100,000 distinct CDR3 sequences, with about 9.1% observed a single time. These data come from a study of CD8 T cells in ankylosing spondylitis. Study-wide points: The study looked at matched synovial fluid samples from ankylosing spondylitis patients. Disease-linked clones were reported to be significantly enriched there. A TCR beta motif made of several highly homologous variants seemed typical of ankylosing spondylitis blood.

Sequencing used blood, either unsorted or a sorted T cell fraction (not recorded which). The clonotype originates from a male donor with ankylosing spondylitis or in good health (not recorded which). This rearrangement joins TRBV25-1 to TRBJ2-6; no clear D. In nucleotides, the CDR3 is TGTGCCAGCAGTGATGAGAGAGGCAGCATCTCTGGGGCCAACGTCCTGACTTTC. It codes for CASSDERGSISGANVLTF.